These 29 T cell receptor beta chains originate from one sample sequenced in a study of cytomegalovirus exposure and HLA in healthy donors. The PCR contained 60 Vbeta and 13 Jbeta primers. Profiling relied on immunoSEQ multiplex PCR, and the TCRdb table lists in-frame clones only, not all of them. The table shows roughly 97,000 clones, with 73% occurring only once. Sequenced input: PBMCs. The receptor set was obtained from a man aged 35 to 55 in good health and CMV-seronegative.

The count of this clone is one. This rearrangement joins TRBV6-5 to TRBJ2-5; the D gene is possibly TRBD1 (5 bases). Trimming took off 0 bases at V and 5 bases at J, with 16 bases between the two ends. Germline values: CDR1 MNHEY, CDR2 SVGAGI. This CDR3 contains 16 residues. The CDR3 is CASSYSKFRVEETQYF. The CDR3, as DNA: TGTGCCAGCAGTTACTCGAAGTTCAGGGTCGAGGAGACCCAGTACTTC.

The chain joins TRBV4-3 to TRBJ2-5, with TRBD2 matching over 7 bases. The CDR3 consists of 13 residues. The V gene's germline CDR1 is LGHNA and CDR2 YSLEER. J gave up 7 bases and V 0 bases, and 2 bases lay outside the gene matches. CDR3 sequence reads: CASSQDWGGTQYF. CDR3 sequence (DNA): TGCGCCAGCAGCCAAGATTGGGGGGGGACCCAGTACTTC.

The V call is TRBV7-9, the J call TRBJ2-1; D is uncertain. The germline V and J ends were trimmed by 5 bases and 4 bases, with 15 bases remaining between them. Looked up from germline, CDR1 is SEHNR and CDR2 is FQNEAQ (reference sequence). The CDR3 has 15 amino acids. This CDR3 is CASSPPHGEYNEQFF. In DNA form, the CDR3 reads TGTGCCAGCAGCCCACCACACGGAGAGTACAATGAGCAGTTCTTC.

This sequence joins TRBV6-1 and TRBJ2-1; D is uncertain. The V gene lost 3 bases and the J gene lost 0 bases, with 6 bases spanning the gap. The germline V gene has CDR1 MNHNS and CDR2 SASEGT. The CDR3 has 14 residues. CDR3 DNA: TGTGCCAGCAGTGATTGGAGCTCCTACAATGAGCAGTTCTTC. It encodes CASSDWSSYNEQFF.

The chain couples TRBV5-4 to TRBJ1-2; 9 bases line up with TRBD1. This CDR3 is 13 amino acids long. Germline V gene sequence: CDR1 SGHNT, CDR2 YYREEE (reference sequence). With 3 bases clipped from V and 3 bases from J, the junction kept 0 bases outside the gene matches. The CDR3 here is CASSWDRDYGYTF. The CDR3 coding sequence is TGTGCCAGCAGCTGGGACAGGGACTATGGCTACACCTTC.

The J gene is TRBJ2-3, the V gene TRBV7-9; TRBD1 agrees at 10 bases. Germline-derived CDR1 and CDR2 are SEHNR and FQNEAQ (reference sequence). This CDR3 contains 15 residues. V was pared by 5 bases and J by 3 bases, with 5 bases of the junction left unmatched. CDR3 nucleotides: TGTGCCAGCAGCCGAGGGACAGGGGAGACAGATACGCAGTATTTT. Protein product: CASSRGTGETDTQYF.

This clone has only one observation. Here the CDR3 reads CASSPDRTGGETQYF. For the CDR3, the DNA is TGTGCCAGCAGCCCGGACCGCACAGGCGGAGAGACCCAGTACTTC. The rearrangement links TRBV14 to TRBJ2-5; maybe TRBD1 (5 bases). The CDR3 is made up of 15 amino acids. V lost 4 bases to trimming and J lost 4 bases, with 16 bases between them. From germline, CDR1 is SGHDN and CDR2 FVKESK.

This sequence joins TRBV5-1 and TRBJ2-2; 7 nucleotides match TRBD1. The CDR3 consists of 15 residues. Per germline, CDR1 SGHRS and CDR2 YFSETQ. V lost 6 bases to trimming and J lost 5 bases; unmatched junction nucleotides: 10. The CDR3 spells CASTHGGQVTGELFF. DNA of the CDR3: TGCGCCAGCACCCACGGCGGACAGGTTACCGGGGAGCTGTTTTTT.

The chain has TRBV5-6 and TRBJ2-6; perhaps TRBD2 as D (5 bases). CDR1 and CDR2 (germline): SGHDT, YYEEEE. The CDR3 consists of 15 residues. Trimming pared 0 bases from V and 2 bases from J, leaving 6 bases between. Here the CDR3 DNA reads TGTGCCAGCAGCTTGGCCGGGGCTGGGGCCAACGTCCTGACTTTC. This sequence encodes CASSLAGAGANVLTF.

The genes are TRBV5-4 and TRBJ2-3; TRBD2 aligns across 8 bases. The CDR3 has 16 residues. Germline CDR1 is SGHNT and CDR2 is YYREEE (reference sequence). Unmatched junction bases numbered 12, after V lost 3 bases and J lost 6 bases. DNA of the CDR3: TGTGCCAGCAGCTCCCAAGCGGGGGCCTCACAGGATACGCAGTATTTT. It codes for CASSSQAGASQDTQYF.

A note on this clone: The sample carries other DNA sequences with the same CDR3. The rearrangement uses TRBV5-1 and TRBJ1-1; TRBD1 agrees at 9 bases. V shed 4 bases, J shed 5 bases, and the junction held 6 bases outside the gene matches. CDR3 length equals 14 residues. Germline assignment: CDR1 SGHRS and CDR2 YFSETQ. In DNA form, the CDR3 reads TGCGCCAGCAGCCTGGACAGGGGTGGGACTGAAGCTTTCTTT. Its translation: CASSLDRGGTEAFF. Complete variable domain (other parts from reference TRBV5-1 and TRBJ1-1): KAGVTQTPRYLIKTRGQQVTLSCSPISGHRSVSWYQQTPGQGLQFLFEYFSETQRNKGNFPGRFSGRQFSNSRSEMNVSTLELGDSALYLCASSLDRGGTEAFFGQGTRLTVV.

V usage is TRBV6-5 and J usage is TRBJ2-7, with TRBD1 as a possible D gene (7 bases). The CDR3 extends over 14 amino acids. The germline gives CDR1 MNHEY, CDR2 SVGAGI. V was trimmed by 7 bases and J by 2 bases, leaving 15 bases between them. The CDR3 coding sequence is TGTGCCAGCACCCAGGACAGGACTACCTACGAGCAGTACTTC. Translated, it gives CASTQDRTTYEQYF.

The chain joins TRBV5-1 to TRBJ1-2; a weak D match, TRBD1 (5 bases). The germline V gene encodes CDR1 SGHRS and CDR2 YFSETQ. The CDR3 sequence is 13 residues long. V lost 4 bases, J lost 8 bases, and 15 bases lay in between. As DNA, the CDR3 is TGCGCCAGCAGCCCCGGGAGAGGGGCCGGCTACACCTTC. Its protein is CASSPGRGAGYTF. Variable domain in full (rest from reference TRBV5-1 and TRBJ1-2): KAGVTQTPRYLIKTRGQQVTLSCSPISGHRSVSWYQQTPGQGLQFLFEYFSETQRNKGNFPGRFSGRQFSNSRSEMNVSTLELGDSALYLCASSPGRGAGYTFGSGTRLTVV.

The chain combines TRBV5-1 with TRBJ2-5; TRBD2 matches 8 bases. The CDR3 loop spans 15 amino acids. Trimming cost V 4 bases and J 5 bases; bases outside gene matches: 10. Per the germline V gene, CDR1 is SGHRS and CDR2 is YFSETQ. The chain's CDR3 is CASSRWAGGMETQYF. In DNA form, the CDR3 reads TGCGCCAGCAGCCGGTGGGCGGGGGGCATGGAGACCCAGTACTTC.

V gene TRBV9 combines with J gene TRBJ1-2; TRBD1 agrees at 7 bases. Germline V gene data show CDR1 as SGDLS and CDR2 as YYNGEE. The V segment lost 0 bases and the J segment 4 bases; nucleotides outside the gene matches: 3. The CDR3 has 14 amino acids. DNA of the CDR3: TGTGCCAGCAGCGTAGTGGCAGGGGGCTATGGCTACACCTTC. Translating it yields CASSVVAGGYGYTF. Filled out from reference TRBV9 and TRBJ1-2, the complete variable domain reads DSGVTQTPKHLITATGQRVTLRCSPRSGDLSVYWYQQSLDQGLQFLIQYYNGEERAKGNILERFSAQQFPDLHSELNLSSLELGDSALYFCASSVVAGGYGYTFGSGTRLTVV.

This chain connects TRBV19 to TRBJ2-3; 12 bases align to TRBD2. Germline values: CDR1 LNHDA, CDR2 SQIVND (reference sequence). The CDR3 sequence is 18 residues long. With V trimmed by 6 bases and J by 4 bases, 14 bases remained unmatched. CDR3 loop: CASSPLAGGPGRSDTQYF. The CDR3 DNA reads TGTGCCAGTAGCCCTCTAGCGGGGGGGCCTGGTCGTTCAGATACGCAGTATTTT.

V usage is TRBV11-2 and J usage is TRBJ2-7, with 7 bases lining up with TRBD1. J lost 1 base, V lost 7 bases, and 4 bases had no gene match. The CDR3 length is 13 residues. Germline-derived CDR1 and CDR2 are SGHAT and FQNNGV. Written as DNA, the CDR3 is TGTGCCAGCACCGACAGGGTATCCTACGAGCAGTACTTC. Residues: CASTDRVSYEQYF.

This clone was seen only a few times. The chain uses TRBV5-6 and TRBJ2-7, with TRBD1 matching over 9 bases. The length of the CDR3 is 15 residues. The V segment lost 4 bases and the J segment 9 bases; nucleotides outside the gene matches: 14. Germline V gives CDR1 SGHDT, CDR2 YYEEEE. The CDR3 protein is CASSRVGDRVVGQYF. In nucleotides, the CDR3 is TGTGCCAGCAGCCGCGTAGGGGACAGGGTAGTGGGGCAGTACTTC.

The genes are TRBV6-1 and TRBJ1-2; 9 bases map to TRBD1. CDR3 length equals 13 residues. Looked up from germline, CDR1 is MNHNS and CDR2 is SASEGT. The J segment lost 4 bases and the V segment lost 6 bases, leaving 3 bases of the junction unmatched. The CDR3 coding sequence is TGTGCCAGCAGCGAACAGGGGGCCTATGGCTACACCTTC. Its protein product is CASSEQGAYGYTF.

The rearrangement links TRBV29-1 to TRBJ2-2; 9 bases map to TRBD2. The CDR3 loop spans 14 amino acids. CDR1 SQVTM and CDR2 ANQGSEA come from the germline V gene. Trimming cost V 6 bases and J 6 bases; bases outside gene matches: 8. The DNA for the CDR3 is TGCAGCGTCAGGGCGGGGGGGCGGTCCGGGGAGCTGTTTTTT. Encoded protein: CSVRAGGRSGELFF.

The chain recombines TRBV5-8 with TRBJ1-5; a weak D match, TRBD1 (5 bases). The CDR3 sequence is 15 residues long. Germline CDR1 and CDR2: SGHTS and YDEGEE. V dropped 3 bases and J dropped 5 bases, with 15 bases sitting between them. As DNA, the CDR3 is TGTGCCAGCAGCTCTGGGGCAGACCTATATCAGCCCCAGCATTTT. It yields the protein CASSSGADLYQPQHF.

This clone has a handful of counts. The chain is built from TRBV4-1 and TRBJ2-7; tentatively, D is TRBD2 (6 bases). Germline V lookup: CDR1 MGHRA, CDR2 YSYEKL. V lost 2 bases, J lost 3 bases, and 14 bases lay in between. The CDR3 has 15 amino acids. The CDR3 loop reads CASSQLFRGDYEQYF. CDR3 sequence (DNA): TGCGCCAGCAGCCAACTATTCCGCGGGGACTACGAGCAGTACTTC.

This chain connects TRBV27 to TRBJ2-7; tentatively, D is TRBD1 (5 bases). The V end lost 4 bases, the J end lost 0 bases, and 13 bases lay between the germline ends. The CDR3 runs 15 residues. In germline, CDR1 is MNHEY, CDR2 SMNVEV (reference sequence). Here the CDR3 reads CASSWKGPLSYEQYF. The CDR3, as DNA: TGTGCCAGCAGTTGGAAGGGGCCTCTCTCCTACGAGCAGTACTTC.

The chain is built from TRBV6-1 and TRBJ2-7, with D unclear. Germline V gene data show CDR1 as MNHNS and CDR2 as SASEGT. The CDR3 runs 15 residues. Trimming shortened V by 5 bases and J by 0 bases, and 14 bases separated the two germline ends. The CDR3: CASSSRFSLSYEQYF. The CDR3 DNA is TGTGCCAGCAGTTCTCGCTTTAGCCTCTCCTACGAGCAGTACTTC.

The rearrangement joins TRBV4-1 to TRBJ2-7, with D possibly matching TRBD2 (5 bases). This CDR3 contains 16 residues. Germline CDR1 MGHRA, CDR2 YSYEKL. Trimming left V 0 bases short and J 6 bases short, with 18 bases between. CDR3 amino acids: CASSQDRGVATVEQYF. CDR3 DNA sequence: TGCGCCAGCAGCCAAGATCGGGGAGTAGCCACAGTCGAGCAGTACTTC.

The rearrangement joins TRBV13 to TRBJ2-7; tentatively, D is TRBD2 (6 bases). CDR1 and CDR2 (germline): PRHDT, FYEKMQ (reference sequence). Trimming cost V 5 bases and J 3 bases, with 14 bases left between them. This CDR3 spans 14 amino acids. CDR3 amino acids: CASSPGTDLYEQYF. The CDR3 nucleotides are TGTGCCAGCAGCCCCGGGACTGACCTCTACGAGCAGTACTTC. Full variable domain (rest looked up from reference TRBV13 and TRBJ2-7): AAGVIQSPRHLIKEKRETATLKCYPIPRHDTVYWYQQGPGQDPQFLISFYEKMQSDKGSIPDRFSAQQFSDYHSELNMSSLELGDSALYFCASSPGTDLYEQYFGPGTRLTVT.

V is TRBV7-6 and J is TRBJ2-5; TRBD2 matches at 12 bases. V was pared by 1 base and J by 2 bases, with 17 bases of the junction left unmatched. The CDR3 is made up of 21 amino acids. In germline, CDR1 is SGHVS, CDR2 FNYEAQ. CDR3 sequence (DNA): TGTGCCAGCAGCTTAGGCCTAGCGGGGGGGCCTCGTCCCTCGGGGCAAGAGACCCAGTACTTC. It yields the protein CASSLGLAGGPRPSGQETQYF.

V usage is TRBV28 and J usage is TRBJ1-2; TRBD1 matches 7 bases. Germline V gives CDR1 MDHEN, CDR2 SYDVKM. V was pared by 5 bases and J by 4 bases, with 13 bases of the junction left unmatched. This CDR3 comprises 16 residues. The CDR3 loop is CASSPSRTGQTYGYTF. The CDR3 DNA sequence: TGTGCCAGCAGTCCCTCCCGGACAGGACAAACCTATGGCTACACCTTC.

The J gene is TRBJ1-6, the V gene TRBV5-4; D unclear. The germline V gene has CDR1 SGHNT and CDR2 YYREEE (reference sequence). CDR3 size: 13 residues. With 4 bases removed from V and 8 bases from J, the gap between germline ends came to 10 bases. The CDR3 is CASSPRSDSPLHF. The CDR3 DNA is TGTGCCAGCAGCCCTAGAAGCGATTCACCCCTCCACTTT. Variable domain in full (rest from reference TRBV5-4 and TRBJ1-6): ETGVTQSPTHLIKTRGQQVTLRCSSQSGHNTVSWYQQALGQGPQFIFQYYREEENGRGNFPPRFSGLQFPNYSSELNVNALELDDSALYLCASSPRSDSPLHFGNGTRLTVT.